These 17 T cell receptor beta chains were all obtained from the same sample, sequenced in a study of blood T cell repertoires in COVID-19. Profiling relied on immunoSEQ multiplex PCR, and the TCRdb table lists in-frame clones only, not all of them. This sample has under 200,000 clones, with 60% to 85% found just once. Sequencing input: peripheral blood. These receptors all come from a man aged 60 to 69 with acute or convalescent COVID-19.

The V gene is TRBV7-2, the J gene TRBJ1-2, with D possibly TRBD1 on 6 matching bases. Germline V lookup: CDR1 SGHTA, CDR2 FQGNSA. The CDR3 totals 14 residues. Trimming stripped 5 bases from V and 4 bases from J, with 14 bases between. DNA for the CDR3: TGTGCCAGCAGCCTGGACAGTCGGAGCTATGGCTACACCTTC. Translated, it gives CASSLDSRSYGYTF. Complete variable domain (other parts from reference TRBV7-2 and TRBJ1-2): GAGVSQSPSNKVTEKGKDVELRCDPISGHTALYWYRQSLGQGLEFLIYFQGNSAPDKSGLPSDRFSAERTGGSVSTLTIQRTQQEDSAVYLCASSLDSRSYGYTFGSGTRLTVV.

This clone was picked up a small number of times. The genes are TRBV29-1 and TRBJ1-2; 8 bases fit TRBD1. CDR3 length: 12 residues. Germline V gives CDR1 SQVTM, CDR2 ANQGSEA. V was pared by 5 bases and J by 7 bases, with 6 bases of the junction left unmatched. For the CDR3, the DNA is TGCAGCGTTTCCGACAGGGGAGGTGGCTACACCTTC. This encodes CSVSDRGGGYTF.

This chain links TRBV5-4 with TRBJ1-1, with a weak D call TRBD1 (5 bases). V was shortened by 4 bases and J by 2 bases, with 12 bases between the two germline ends. This CDR3 has 14 amino acids. The germline V gene has CDR1 SGHNT and CDR2 YYREEE (reference sequence). The CDR3 DNA sequence: TGTGCCAGCAGCCTGACCAGGGCAAACACTGAAGCTTTCTTT. Translating it yields CASSLTRANTEAFF. Supplemented by reference TRBV5-4 and TRBJ1-1, the full variable domain reads ETGVTQSPTHLIKTRGQQVTLRCSSQSGHNTVSWYQQALGQGPQFIFQYYREEENGRGNFPPRFSGLQFPNYSSELNVNALELDDSALYLCASSLTRANTEAFFGQGTRLTVV.

The V and J genes are TRBV5-1 and TRBJ2-5; D possibly corresponds to TRBD1 (6 bases). The CDR3 is 15 residues long. The germline V gene has CDR1 SGHRS and CDR2 YFSETQ. The V gene lost 3 bases and the J gene lost 1 base, with 13 bases spanning the gap. The CDR3 is CASSSLQGTQETQYF. The CDR3 DNA follows: TGCGCCAGCAGCTCCCTACAGGGAACCCAAGAGACCCAGTACTTC.

The rearrangement joins TRBV12-5 to TRBJ2-4, with 8 bases identical to TRBD1. This CDR3 has 16 residues. Looked up from germline, CDR1 is LGHNT and CDR2 is FRNRAP. With 5 bases clipped from V and 6 bases from J, the junction kept 12 bases outside the gene matches. The CDR3 reads CASGGPGQGFANIQYF. CDR3 in DNA: TGTGCTAGTGGTGGACCCGGACAGGGCTTTGCAAACATTCAGTACTTC.

The chain recombines TRBV6-6 with TRBJ1-1, with D possibly matching TRBD1 (5 bases). This CDR3 region has 14 residues. From germline, CDR1 is MNHNY and CDR2 SVGAGI (reference sequence). With 2 bases removed from V and 1 base from J, the gap between germline ends came to 8 bases. CDR3 coding DNA: TGTGCCAGCAGTTACGGGGGGGGGAACACTGAAGCTTTCTTT. Its translation is CASSYGGGNTEAFF.

This sequence joins TRBV3-1 (or the pseudogene TRBV3-2) and TRBJ1-6, with D possibly matching TRBD1 (6 bases). The germline V and J ends were trimmed by 4 bases and 9 bases, with 16 bases remaining between them. Germline CDR1 and CDR2: LGHDT and YNNKEL (reference sequence). The CDR3 loop spans 15 amino acids. This CDR3 is CASSPPGGPGSPLHF. The CDR3 DNA sequence: TGTGCCAGCAGCCCTCCGGGGGGCCCGGGTTCACCCCTCCACTTT.

V usage is TRBV5-1 and J usage is TRBJ2-3; D is perhaps TRBD1 (5 bases). The germline V gene encodes CDR1 SGHRS and CDR2 YFSETQ. The CDR3 extends over 18 amino acids. V dropped 0 bases and J dropped 1 base, with 18 bases sitting between them. CDR3 coding DNA: TGCGCCAGCAGCTTGGCGGTAATCTCTCAGGGCCGCACAGATACGCAGTATTTT. Encoded protein: CASSLAVISQGRTDTQYF.

This rearrangement joins TRBV6-5 to TRBJ1-2; 7 nucleotides match TRBD1. After removal of 3 bases from V and 11 bases from J, the junction contained 9 bases not matched to a gene. The V gene's germline CDR1 is MNHEY and CDR2 SVGAGI. The CDR3 is 13 amino acids. The CDR3 here is CASSYSTGTEYTF. The CDR3 DNA sequence: TGTGCCAGCAGTTATTCAACCGGGACAGAGTACACCTTC.

The chain employs TRBV11-2 and TRBJ2-5, with a tentative D call TRBD1 (6 bases). Trimming took off 5 bases at V and 0 bases at J, with 13 bases between the two ends. The V gene's germline CDR1 is SGHAT and CDR2 FQNNGV. The CDR3 covers 15 residues. CDR3 nucleotide sequence: TGTGCCAGCAGCCCCCGGACAGTGTACCAAGAGACCCAGTACTTC. It encodes CASSPRTVYQETQYF.

The chain has TRBV4-2 and TRBJ1-1, with D hard to call. The CDR3 totals 14 residues. V lost 8 bases and J 0 bases, leaving 13 bases between the germline ends. Germline V gene sequence: CDR1 LGHNA, CDR2 YNFKEQ. The CDR3 protein is CASGRELMNTEAFF. CDR3 nucleotide sequence: TGTGCCAGCGGAAGGGAGCTCATGAACACTGAAGCTTTCTTT.

Comment on this clone: The same CDR3 also results from other DNA sequences found in this sample. The CDR3 sequence is CASSLTGYLYNEQFF. CDR3 coding DNA: TGCGCCAGCAGCTTGACAGGTTACCTGTACAATGAGCAGTTCTTC. The gene calls are TRBV5-1 and TRBJ2-1; TRBD1 might be the D (5 bases). There are 15 residues in the CDR3. V was clipped by 1 base and J by 4 bases, with 12 bases between them. Germline CDR1 and CDR2: SGHRS and YFSETQ.

The V and J genes are TRBV29-1 and TRBJ1-5; 9 nucleotides agree with TRBD1. Germline CDR1 SQVTM, CDR2 ANQGSEA. With V trimmed by 6 bases and J by 7 bases, 7 bases remained unmatched. The length of the CDR3 is 13 residues. The CDR3 DNA reads as TGCAGCGTCGGGACAGGGTGGGAGCAGCCCCAGCATTTT. Its protein is CSVGTGWEQPQHF.

The chain couples TRBV29-1 to TRBJ2-7; TRBD1 aligns across 10 bases. Germline V gene data show CDR1 as SQVTM and CDR2 as ANQGSEA. The CDR3 is made up of 13 amino acids. Trimming at V came to 7 bases and at J to 6 bases, leaving 9 bases not matched to a gene. Here the CDR3 reads CSAKGQGGSEQYF. DNA of the CDR3: TGCAGCGCAAAAGGACAGGGGGGGTCCGAGCAGTACTTC.

The chain couples TRBV3-1 (or the pseudogene TRBV3-2) to TRBJ1-2; D may be TRBD1 (5 bases). Trimming left V 0 bases short and J 2 bases short, with 10 bases between. This CDR3 has 15 residues. Germline CDR1 is LGHDT and CDR2 is YNNKEL (reference sequence). CDR3 protein: CASSQELAGNYGYTF. In nucleotides, the CDR3 is TGTGCCAGCAGCCAAGAATTGGCAGGGAACTATGGCTACACCTTC.

This chain connects TRBV18 to TRBJ2-7; no definite D call. Germline V gene data show CDR1 as KGHSH and CDR2 as LQKENI. The CDR3 is 15 amino acids. Trimming took off 0 bases at V and 1 base at J, with 10 bases between the two ends. The CDR3 here is CASSPPTRWSYEQYF. CDR3 sequence (DNA): TGTGCCAGCTCACCACCGACACGCTGGTCCTACGAGCAGTACTTC.

The CDR3 loop reads CASSLTGVGETQYF. The CDR3 coding sequence is TGCGCCAGCAGCTTGACAGGGGTTGGGGAGACCCAGTACTTC. The chain has TRBV5-1 and TRBJ2-5; 7 bases line up with TRBD1. The V segment lost 1 base and the J segment 5 bases; nucleotides outside the gene matches: 5. Per germline, CDR1 SGHRS and CDR2 YFSETQ. There are 14 residues in the CDR3.